Presented here are 3 T cell receptor beta chains from one specimen sequenced in a study of CD4+ T cells in melanoma. Here immunoSEQ multiplex PCR was the method, and the copy in TCRdb shows in-frame clones only, minus some. The sample includes roughly 12,000 clones, about 72% seen only once; the top ten take roughly 9%. Sequencing was done on a sample of cells from a culture (not recorded whether cultured in vitro). Receptors were obtained from a human donor with melanoma.

The gene calls are TRBV10-2 and TRBJ2-3; the D call may be TRBD1 or TRBD2 (6 bases each). The V end lost 4 bases, the J end lost 6 bases, and 14 bases lay between the germline ends. Germline-derived CDR1 and CDR2 are WSHSY and SAAADI. The length of the CDR3 is 14 residues. The CDR3 sequence is CASSGTAGGDTQYF. Written as DNA, the CDR3 is TGCGCCAGCAGTGGGACAGCTGGGGGGGATACGCAGTATTTT.

This chain uses TRBV4-2 with TRBJ1-2; 7 bases are shared with TRBD1. Germline lookup yields CDR1 LGHNA and CDR2 YNFKEQ. V was clipped by 4 bases and J by 3 bases; unmatched bases: 11. The CDR3 length is 16 residues. CDR3 sequence (DNA): TGTGCCAGCAGCCCAGGGGGGCTCATTCGCCACTATGGCTACACCTTC. Translating gives CASSPGGLIRHYGYTF.

This clone was seen a handful of times. The rearrangement uses TRBV7-3 and TRBJ2-1; TRBD2 might be the D (6 bases). Germline CDR1 reads SGHTA; CDR2 reads FQGTGA. This CDR3 spans 13 amino acids. Trimming shortened V by 3 bases and J by 8 bases, and 11 bases separated the two germline ends. CDR3: CASSFWSGHEQFF. Written as DNA, the CDR3 is TGTGCCAGCAGCTTCTGGAGCGGGCATGAGCAGTTCTTC.